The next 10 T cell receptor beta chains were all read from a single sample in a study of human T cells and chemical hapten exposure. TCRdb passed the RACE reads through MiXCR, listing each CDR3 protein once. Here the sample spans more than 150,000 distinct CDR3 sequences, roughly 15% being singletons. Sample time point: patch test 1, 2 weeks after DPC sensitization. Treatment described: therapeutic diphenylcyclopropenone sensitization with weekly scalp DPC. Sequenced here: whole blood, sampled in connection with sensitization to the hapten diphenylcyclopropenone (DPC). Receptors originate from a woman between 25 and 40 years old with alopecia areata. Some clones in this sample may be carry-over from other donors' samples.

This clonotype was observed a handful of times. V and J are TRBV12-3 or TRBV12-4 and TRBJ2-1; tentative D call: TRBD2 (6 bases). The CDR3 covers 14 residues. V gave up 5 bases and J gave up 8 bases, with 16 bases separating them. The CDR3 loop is CASSTTTSFHEQFF. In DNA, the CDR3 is TGTGCCAGCAGTACTACGACTAGTTTCCATGAGCAGTTCTTC.

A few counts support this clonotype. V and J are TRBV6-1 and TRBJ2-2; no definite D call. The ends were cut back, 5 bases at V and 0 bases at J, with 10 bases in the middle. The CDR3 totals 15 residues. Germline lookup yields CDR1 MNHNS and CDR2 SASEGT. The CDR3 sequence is CASSQGASNTGELFF. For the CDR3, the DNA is TGTGCCAGCAGTCAAGGAGCATCGAACACCGGGGAGCTGTTTTTT.

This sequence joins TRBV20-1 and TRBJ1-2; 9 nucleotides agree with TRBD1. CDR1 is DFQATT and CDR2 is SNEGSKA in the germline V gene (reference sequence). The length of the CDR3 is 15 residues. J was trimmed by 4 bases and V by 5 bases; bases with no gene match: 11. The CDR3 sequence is CSAPGGQGVTYGYTF. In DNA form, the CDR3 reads TGCAGTGCTCCTGGGGGACAGGGAGTAACCTATGGCTACACCTTC.

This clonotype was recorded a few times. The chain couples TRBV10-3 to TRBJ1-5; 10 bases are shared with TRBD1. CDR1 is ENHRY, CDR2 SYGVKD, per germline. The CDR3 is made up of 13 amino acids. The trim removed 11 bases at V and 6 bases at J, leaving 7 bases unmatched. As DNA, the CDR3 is TGTGCCGTCGGACAGGGGGGAGGTCAGCCCCAGCATTTT. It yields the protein CAVGQGGGQPQHF.

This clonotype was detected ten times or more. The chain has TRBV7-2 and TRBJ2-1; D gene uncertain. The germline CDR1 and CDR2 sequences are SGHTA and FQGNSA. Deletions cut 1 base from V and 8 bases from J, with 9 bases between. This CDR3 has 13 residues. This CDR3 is CASSLGRTDEQFF. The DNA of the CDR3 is TGTGCCAGCAGCTTAGGGCGGACGGATGAGCAGTTCTTC.

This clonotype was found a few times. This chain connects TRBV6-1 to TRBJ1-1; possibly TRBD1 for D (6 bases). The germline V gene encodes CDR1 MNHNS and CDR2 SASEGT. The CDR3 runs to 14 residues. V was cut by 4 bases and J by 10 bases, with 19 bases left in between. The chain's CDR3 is CASSARGAIWTAFF. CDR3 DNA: TGTGCCAGCAGTGCTAGGGGGGCAATATGGACAGCTTTCTTT.

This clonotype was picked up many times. CDR3 nucleotide sequence: TGTGCCAGCTCACGGACGGAGAACACTGAAGCTTTCTTT. It translates to CASSRTENTEAFF. V is TRBV18 and J is TRBJ1-1; D gene uncertain. The germline V gene encodes CDR1 KGHSH and CDR2 LQKENI. Trimming left V 4 bases short and J 1 base short, with 7 bases between. This CDR3 contains 13 residues.

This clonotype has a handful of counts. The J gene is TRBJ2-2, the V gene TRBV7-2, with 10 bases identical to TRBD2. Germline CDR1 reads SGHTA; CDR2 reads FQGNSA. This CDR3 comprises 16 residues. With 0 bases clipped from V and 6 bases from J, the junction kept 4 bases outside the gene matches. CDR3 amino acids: CASSLALAGASGELFF. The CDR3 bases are TGTGCCAGCAGCTTAGCCCTAGCGGGAGCGTCCGGGGAGCTGTTTTTT.

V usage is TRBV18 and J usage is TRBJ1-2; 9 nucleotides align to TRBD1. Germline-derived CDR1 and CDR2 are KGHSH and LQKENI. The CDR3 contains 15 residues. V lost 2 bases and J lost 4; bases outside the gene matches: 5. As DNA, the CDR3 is TGTGCCAGCTCACCATGGGACAGGGAGTTCTATGGCTACACCTTC. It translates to CASSPWDREFYGYTF.

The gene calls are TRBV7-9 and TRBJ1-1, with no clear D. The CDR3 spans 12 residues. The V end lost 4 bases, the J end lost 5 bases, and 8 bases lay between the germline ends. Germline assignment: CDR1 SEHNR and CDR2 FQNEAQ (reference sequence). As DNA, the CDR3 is TGTGCCAGCAGCTCTGCGGGGACTGAAGCTTTCTTT. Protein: CASSSAGTEAFF.